The T cell receptor (beta chain) described here comes from a study of shared clonotypes between healthy human individuals. At the level of the study: Three plates each covered CD4 naive and memory; CD8 naive two, CD8 memory one. Study-level results: Large sequencing depth failed to make sorted-subset sequencing complete, rarefaction showed.

CD45RO-negative CD8 cells positively selected for CCR7 made up the naive population, which excluded terminally differentiated effector memory CD45RA+ cells. V lost 0 bases, J lost 2 bases, and 8 bases lay in between. Germline V CDR1 and CDR2: SEHNR, FQNEAQ (reference sequence). The CDR3 is 14 residues long. Some clones are missing from TCRdb's copy, which holds only in-frame ones; the method was immunoSEQ multiplex PCR. The sample contains some 2 million clones, over 85% of which appear only once. As to this clone: Its antigen is currently unknown.

The receptor was derived from a man aged 18 to 29 in good health. V and J are TRBV7-9 and TRBJ2-7, with D uncertain. The source material was naive CD8+ T cells sorted from blood. The CDR3 spells CASSLAEQTYEQYF. In nucleotides, the CDR3 is TGTGCCAGCAGCTTAGCCGAGCAGACCTACGAGCAGTACTTC.